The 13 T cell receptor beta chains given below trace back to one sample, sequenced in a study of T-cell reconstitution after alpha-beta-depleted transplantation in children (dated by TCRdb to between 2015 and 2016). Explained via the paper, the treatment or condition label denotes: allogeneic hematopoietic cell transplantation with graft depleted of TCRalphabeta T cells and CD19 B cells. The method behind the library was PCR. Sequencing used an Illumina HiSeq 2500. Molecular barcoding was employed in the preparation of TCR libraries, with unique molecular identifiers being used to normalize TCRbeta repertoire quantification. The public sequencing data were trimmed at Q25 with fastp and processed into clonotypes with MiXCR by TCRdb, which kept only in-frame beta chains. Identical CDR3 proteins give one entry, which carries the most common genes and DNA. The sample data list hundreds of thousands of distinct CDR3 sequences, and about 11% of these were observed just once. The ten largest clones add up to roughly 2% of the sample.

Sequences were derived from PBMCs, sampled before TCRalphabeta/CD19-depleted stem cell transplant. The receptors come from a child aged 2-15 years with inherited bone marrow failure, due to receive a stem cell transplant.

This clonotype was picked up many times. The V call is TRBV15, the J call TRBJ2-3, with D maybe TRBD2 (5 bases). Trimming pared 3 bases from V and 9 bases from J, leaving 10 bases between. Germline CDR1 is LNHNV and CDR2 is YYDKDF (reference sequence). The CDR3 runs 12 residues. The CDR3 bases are TGTGCCACCAGCAGGCCACCGGGGACGCAGTATTTT. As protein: CATSRPPGTQYF.

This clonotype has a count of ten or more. CDR3 loop: CASSLFVGQTSGTDTQYF. DNA for the CDR3: TGTGCCAGCAGTCTCTTCGTAGGACAGACTAGCGGCACAGATACGCAGTATTTT. The chain couples TRBV28 to TRBJ2-3, with 8 bases lining up with TRBD2. Germline CDR1 and CDR2: MDHEN and SYDVKM. The CDR3 runs 18 residues. The trim removed 5 bases at V and 1 base at J, leaving 14 bases unmatched.

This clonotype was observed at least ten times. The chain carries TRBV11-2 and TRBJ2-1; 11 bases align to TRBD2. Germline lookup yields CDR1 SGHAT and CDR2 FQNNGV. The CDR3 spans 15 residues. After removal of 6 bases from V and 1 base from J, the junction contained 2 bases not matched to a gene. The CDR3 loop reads CASRPSGRSYNEQFF. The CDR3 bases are TGTGCCAGCAGACCTAGCGGGAGGTCCTACAATGAGCAGTTCTTC. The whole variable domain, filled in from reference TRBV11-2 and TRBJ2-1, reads EAGVAQSPRYKIIEKRQSVAFWCNPISGHATLYWYQQILGQGPKLLIQFQNNGVVDDSQLPKDRFSAERLKGVDSTLKIQPAKLEDSAVYLCASRPSGRSYNEQFFGPGTRLTVL.

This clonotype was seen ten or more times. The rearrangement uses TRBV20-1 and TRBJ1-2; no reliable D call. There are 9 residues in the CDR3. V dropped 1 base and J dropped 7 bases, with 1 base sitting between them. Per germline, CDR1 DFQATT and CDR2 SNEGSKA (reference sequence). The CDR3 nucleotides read TGCAGTGCTAGAGTTGGCTACACCTTC. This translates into CSARVGYTF.

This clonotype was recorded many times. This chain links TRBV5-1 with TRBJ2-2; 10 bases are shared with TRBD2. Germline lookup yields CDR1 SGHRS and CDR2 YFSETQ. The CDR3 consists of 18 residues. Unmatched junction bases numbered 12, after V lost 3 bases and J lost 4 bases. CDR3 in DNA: TGCGCCAGCAGCTCACTTGGCCCTAGCGGGGGAATCACCGGGGAGCTGTTTTTT. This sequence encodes CASSSLGPSGGITGELFF.

CDR3 loop: CASKEQGRRYEQYF. Here the CDR3 DNA reads TGTGCCAGCAAGGAGCAGGGGCGGAGGTACGAGCAGTACTTC. The V call is TRBV27, the J call TRBJ2-7; D is perhaps TRBD1 (6 bases). Trimming shortened V by 7 bases and J by 4 bases, and 17 bases separated the two germline ends. This CDR3 contains 14 residues. Germline CDR1 is MNHEY and CDR2 is SMNVEV (reference sequence).

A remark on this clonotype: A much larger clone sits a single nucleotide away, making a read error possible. The chain's CDR3 is CASSSGTSGTENEQFF. CDR3 nucleotide sequence: TGTGCCAGCAGTTCGGGGACTAGCGGGACAGAGAATGAGCAGTTCTTC. The chain couples TRBV12-3 or TRBV12-4 to TRBJ2-1, with 13 bases that match TRBD2. Trimming removed 4 bases from V and 7 bases from J; junction bases left unmatched: 7. The CDR3 length is 16 residues.

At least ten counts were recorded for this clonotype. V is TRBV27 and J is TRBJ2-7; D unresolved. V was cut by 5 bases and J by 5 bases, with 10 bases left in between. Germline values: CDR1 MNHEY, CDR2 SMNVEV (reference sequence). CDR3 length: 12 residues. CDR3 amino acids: CASSPTIHEQYF. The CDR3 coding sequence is TGTGCCAGCAGTCCCACAATCCACGAGCAGTACTTC.

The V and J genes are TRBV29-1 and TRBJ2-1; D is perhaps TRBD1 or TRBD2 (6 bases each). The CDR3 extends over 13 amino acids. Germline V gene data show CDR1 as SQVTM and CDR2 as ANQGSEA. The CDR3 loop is CSEGGISYNEQFF. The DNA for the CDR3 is TGCAGTGAGGGGGGAATCTCCTACAATGAGCAGTTCTTC.

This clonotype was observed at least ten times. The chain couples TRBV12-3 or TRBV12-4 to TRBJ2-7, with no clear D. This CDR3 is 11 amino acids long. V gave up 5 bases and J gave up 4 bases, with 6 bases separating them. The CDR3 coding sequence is TGTGCCAGCAGTGTCTGGTACGAGCAGTACTTC. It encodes CASSVWYEQYF.

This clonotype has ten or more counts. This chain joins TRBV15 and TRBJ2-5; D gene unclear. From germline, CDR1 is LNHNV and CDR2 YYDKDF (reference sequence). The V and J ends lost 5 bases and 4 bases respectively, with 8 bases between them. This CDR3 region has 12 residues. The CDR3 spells CATSRTLETQYF. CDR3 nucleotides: TGTGCCACCAGCCGTACTCTAGAGACCCAGTACTTC.

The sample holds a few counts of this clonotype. The DNA of the CDR3 is TGTGCCAGCAGCTCACAAGCGGGGACCTACAATGAGCAGTTCTTC. Translating it yields CASSSQAGTYNEQFF. The gene calls are TRBV7-9 and TRBJ2-1, with TRBD2 identical over 7 bases. Germline V gene lookup returns CDR1 SEHNR and CDR2 FQNEAQ (reference sequence). V shed 4 bases, J shed 2 bases, and the junction held 5 bases outside the gene matches. This CDR3 has 15 amino acids.

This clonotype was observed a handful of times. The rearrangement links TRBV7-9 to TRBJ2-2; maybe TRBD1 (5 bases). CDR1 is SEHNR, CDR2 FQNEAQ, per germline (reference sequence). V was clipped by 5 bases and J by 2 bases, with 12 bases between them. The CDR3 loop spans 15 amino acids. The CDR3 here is CASSRTSSNTGELFF. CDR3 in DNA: TGTGCCAGCAGCAGGACAAGTTCTAACACCGGGGAGCTGTTTTTT.